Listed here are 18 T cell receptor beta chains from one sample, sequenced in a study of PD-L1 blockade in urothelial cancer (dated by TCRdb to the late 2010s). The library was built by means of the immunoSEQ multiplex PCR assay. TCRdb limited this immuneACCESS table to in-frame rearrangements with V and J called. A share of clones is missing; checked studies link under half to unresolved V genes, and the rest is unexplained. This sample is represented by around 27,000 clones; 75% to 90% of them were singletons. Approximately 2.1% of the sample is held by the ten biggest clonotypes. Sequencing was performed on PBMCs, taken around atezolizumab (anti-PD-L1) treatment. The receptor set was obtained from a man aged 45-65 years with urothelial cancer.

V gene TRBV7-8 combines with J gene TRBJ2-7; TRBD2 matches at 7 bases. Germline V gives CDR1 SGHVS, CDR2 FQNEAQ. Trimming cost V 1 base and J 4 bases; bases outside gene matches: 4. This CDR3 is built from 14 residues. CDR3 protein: CASSLETSWYEQYF. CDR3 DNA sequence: TGTGCCAGCAGCTTAGAGACTAGCTGGTACGAGCAGTACTTC.

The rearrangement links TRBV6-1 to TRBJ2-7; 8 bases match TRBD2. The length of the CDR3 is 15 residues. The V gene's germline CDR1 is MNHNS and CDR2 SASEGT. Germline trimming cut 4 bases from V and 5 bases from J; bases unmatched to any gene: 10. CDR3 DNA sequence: TGTGCCAGCAGTGTTCCACGGACTAGCACCAACGAGCAGTACTTC. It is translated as CASSVPRTSTNEQYF.

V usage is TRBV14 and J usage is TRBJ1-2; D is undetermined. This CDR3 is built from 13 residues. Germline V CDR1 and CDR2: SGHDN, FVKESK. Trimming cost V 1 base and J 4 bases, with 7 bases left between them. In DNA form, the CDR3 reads TGTGCCAGCAGCCAAGGAGGGCCCTATGGCTACACCTTC. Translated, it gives CASSQGGPYGYTF.

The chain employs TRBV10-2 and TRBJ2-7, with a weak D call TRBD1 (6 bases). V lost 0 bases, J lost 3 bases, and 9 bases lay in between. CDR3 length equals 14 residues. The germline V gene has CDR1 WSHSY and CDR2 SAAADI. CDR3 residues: CASSESGRGYEQYV. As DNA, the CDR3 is TGCGCCAGCAGTGAGTCAGGCAGGGGCTACGAGCAGTACGTC.

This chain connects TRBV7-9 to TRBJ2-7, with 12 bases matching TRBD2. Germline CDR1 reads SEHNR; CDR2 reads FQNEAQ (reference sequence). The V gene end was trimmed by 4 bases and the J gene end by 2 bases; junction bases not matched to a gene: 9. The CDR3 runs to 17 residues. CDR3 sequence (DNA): TGTGCCAGCAGCTCCTCTAGCGGGAGGGCCGGGACCTACGAGCAGTACTTC. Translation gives CASSSSSGRAGTYEQYF.

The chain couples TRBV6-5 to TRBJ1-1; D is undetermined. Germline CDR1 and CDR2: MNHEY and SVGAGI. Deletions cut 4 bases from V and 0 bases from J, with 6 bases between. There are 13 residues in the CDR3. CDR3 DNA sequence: TGTGCCAGCAGTTCTTACATGAACACTGAAGCTTTCTTT. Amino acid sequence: CASSSYMNTEAFF.

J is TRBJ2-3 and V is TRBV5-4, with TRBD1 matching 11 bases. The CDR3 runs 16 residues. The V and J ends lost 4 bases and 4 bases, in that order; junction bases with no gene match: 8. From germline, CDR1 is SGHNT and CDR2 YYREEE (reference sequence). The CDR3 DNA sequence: TGTGCCAGCAGCCTCCGGGACAGGGGGGGCGCAGATACGCAGTATTTT. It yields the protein CASSLRDRGGADTQYF.

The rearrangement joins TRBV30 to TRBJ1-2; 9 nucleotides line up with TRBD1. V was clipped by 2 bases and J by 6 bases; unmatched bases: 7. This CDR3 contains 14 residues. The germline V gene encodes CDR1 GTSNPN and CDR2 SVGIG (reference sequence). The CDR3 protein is CAWSQGGTGNGYTF. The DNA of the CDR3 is TGTGCCTGGAGTCAAGGGGGGACAGGGAATGGCTACACCTTC.

CDR3 DNA sequence: TGTGCCAGCTCACTAAGACTAGCGGGGGGGCCTAGCACAGATACGCAGTATTTT. Protein product: CASSLRLAGGPSTDTQYF. The chain is built from TRBV18 and TRBJ2-3; 14 nucleotides line up with TRBD2. This CDR3 is 18 amino acids long. Germline V lookup: CDR1 KGHSH, CDR2 LQKENI. V trimming: 4 bases; J trimming: 0 bases; junction bases outside the gene matches: 6.

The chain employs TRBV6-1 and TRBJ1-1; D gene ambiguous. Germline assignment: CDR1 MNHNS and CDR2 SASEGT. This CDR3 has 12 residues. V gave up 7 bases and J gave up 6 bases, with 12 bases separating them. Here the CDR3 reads CASTPPSSEAFF. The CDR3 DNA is TGTGCCAGCACCCCCCCGAGCTCTGAAGCTTTCTTT.

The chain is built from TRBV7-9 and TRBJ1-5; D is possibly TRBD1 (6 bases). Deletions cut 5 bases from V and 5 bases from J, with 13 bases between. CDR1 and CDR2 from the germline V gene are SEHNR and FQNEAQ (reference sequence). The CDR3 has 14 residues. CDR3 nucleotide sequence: TGTGCCAGCAGCCTCGGACAGAAACATCAGCCCCAGCATTTT. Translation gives CASSLGQKHQPQHF.

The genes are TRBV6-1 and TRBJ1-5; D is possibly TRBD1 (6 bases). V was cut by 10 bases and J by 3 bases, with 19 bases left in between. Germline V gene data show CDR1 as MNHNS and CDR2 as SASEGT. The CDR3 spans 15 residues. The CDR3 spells CATSRGQTYNQPQHF. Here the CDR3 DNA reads TGTGCCACTTCAAGGGGACAAACCTACAATCAGCCCCAGCATTTT.

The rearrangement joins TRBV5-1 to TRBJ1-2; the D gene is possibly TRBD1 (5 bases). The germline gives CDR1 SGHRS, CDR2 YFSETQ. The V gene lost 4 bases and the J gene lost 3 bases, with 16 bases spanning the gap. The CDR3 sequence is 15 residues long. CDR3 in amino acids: CASSPDSLPDYGYTF. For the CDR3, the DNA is TGCGCCAGCAGCCCTGACAGCCTTCCTGACTATGGCTACACCTTC.

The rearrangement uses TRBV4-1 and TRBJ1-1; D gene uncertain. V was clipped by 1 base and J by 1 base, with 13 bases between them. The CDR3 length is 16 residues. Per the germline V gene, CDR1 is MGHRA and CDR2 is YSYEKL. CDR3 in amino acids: CASSQATKSSNTEAFF. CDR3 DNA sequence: TGCGCCAGCAGCCAAGCAACCAAGAGCTCGAACACTGAAGCTTTCTTT.

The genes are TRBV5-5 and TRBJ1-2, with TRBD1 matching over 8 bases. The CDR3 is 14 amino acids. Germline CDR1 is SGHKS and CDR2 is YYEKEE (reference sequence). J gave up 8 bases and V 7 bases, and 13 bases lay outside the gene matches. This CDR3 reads CASGGQGEIGGYTF. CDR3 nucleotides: TGTGCCAGCGGAGGACAGGGCGAGATTGGGGGCTACACCTTC.

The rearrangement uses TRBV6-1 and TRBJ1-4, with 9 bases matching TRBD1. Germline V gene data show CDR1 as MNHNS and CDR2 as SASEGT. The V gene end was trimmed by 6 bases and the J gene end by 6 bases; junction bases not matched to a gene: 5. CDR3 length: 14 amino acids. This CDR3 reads CASRPGTGYEKLFF. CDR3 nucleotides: TGTGCCAGCAGGCCCGGGACAGGGTATGAAAAACTGTTTTTT.

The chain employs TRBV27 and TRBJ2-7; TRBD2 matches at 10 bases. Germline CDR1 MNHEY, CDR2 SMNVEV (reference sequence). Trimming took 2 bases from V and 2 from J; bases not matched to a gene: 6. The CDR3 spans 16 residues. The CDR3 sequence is CASSLLASGSAYEQYF. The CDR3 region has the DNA TGTGCCAGCAGTTTACTGGCTAGCGGGAGTGCCTACGAGCAGTACTTC.

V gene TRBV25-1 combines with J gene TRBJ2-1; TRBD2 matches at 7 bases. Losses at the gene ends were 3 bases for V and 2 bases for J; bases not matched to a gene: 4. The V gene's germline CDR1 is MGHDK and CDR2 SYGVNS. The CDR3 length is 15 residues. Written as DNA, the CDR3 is TGTGCCAGCAGTGACTCTGGGGGGGCCTACAATGAGCAGTTCTTC. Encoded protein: CASSDSGGAYNEQFF.